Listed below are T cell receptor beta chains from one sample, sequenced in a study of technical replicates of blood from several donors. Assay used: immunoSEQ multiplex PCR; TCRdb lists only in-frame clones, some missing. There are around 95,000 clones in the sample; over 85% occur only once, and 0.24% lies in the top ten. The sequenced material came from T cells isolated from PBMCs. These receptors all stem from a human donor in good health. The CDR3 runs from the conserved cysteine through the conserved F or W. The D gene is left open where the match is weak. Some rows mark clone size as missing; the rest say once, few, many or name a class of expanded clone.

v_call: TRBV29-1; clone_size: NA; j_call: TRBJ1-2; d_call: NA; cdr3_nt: TGCAGCGTTCCACGGGGGTTTACTAACTATGGCTACACCTTC; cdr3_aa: CSVPRGFTNYGYTF
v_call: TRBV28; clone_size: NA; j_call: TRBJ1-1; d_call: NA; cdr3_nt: TGTGCCACCCTTGCGGGGAACACTGAAGCTTTCTTT; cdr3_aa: CATLAGNTEAFF
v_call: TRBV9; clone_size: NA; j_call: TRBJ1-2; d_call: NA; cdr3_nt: TGTGCCAGCAAAAGTGGACAGGGCTACACCTTC; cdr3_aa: CASKSGQGYTF
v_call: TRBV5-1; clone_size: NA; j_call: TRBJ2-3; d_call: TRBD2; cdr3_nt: TGCGCCAGCTTGGTAAAGGGACTAGCGGGATCTAGGGCAGATACGCAGTATTTT; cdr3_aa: CASLVKGLAGSRADTQYF
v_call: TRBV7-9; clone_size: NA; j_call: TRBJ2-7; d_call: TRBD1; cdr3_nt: TGTGCCAGCAGCTTAGACAGGGGGTCCTACGAGCAGTACTTC; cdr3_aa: CASSLDRGSYEQYF
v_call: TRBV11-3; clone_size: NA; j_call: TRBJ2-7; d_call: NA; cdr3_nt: TGTGCCAGCAGCTCGTTGACAGGATCGGACGAGCAGTACTTC; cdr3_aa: CASSSLTGSDEQYF
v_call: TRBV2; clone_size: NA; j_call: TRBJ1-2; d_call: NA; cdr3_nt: TGTGCCAGCAGTGAATTCTCAGGGTCTAAGGATGGCTACACCTTC; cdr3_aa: CASSEFSGSKDGYTF
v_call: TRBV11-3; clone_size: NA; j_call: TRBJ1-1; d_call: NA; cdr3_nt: TGTGCCAGCTCCCAGGGCATCGACACTGAAGCTTTCTTT; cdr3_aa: CASSQGIDTEAFF
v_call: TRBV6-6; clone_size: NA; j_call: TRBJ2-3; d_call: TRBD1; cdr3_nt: TGTGCCAGTCAGGGGGAGACAACAGATACGCAGTATTTT; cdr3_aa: CASQGETTDTQYF
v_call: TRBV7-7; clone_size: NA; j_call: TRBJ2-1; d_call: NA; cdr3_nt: TGTGCCTTCGACAGGACGAAAAGGACCGAGGACTTCAGCTCCTACAATGAGCAGTTCTTC; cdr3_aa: CAFDRTKRTEDFSSYNEQFF
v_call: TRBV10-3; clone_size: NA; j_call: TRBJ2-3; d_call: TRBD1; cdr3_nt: TGTGCCATCAGTGAGTGGAAGTTCACCGGGCAGGGGGTGACAGATACGCAGTATTTT; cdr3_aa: CAISEWKFTGQGVTDTQYF
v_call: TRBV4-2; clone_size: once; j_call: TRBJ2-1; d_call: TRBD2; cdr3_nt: TGTGCCAGCAGCCAAGCGACTAGCGGGACAGTGAGCTCCTACAATGAGCAGTTCTTC; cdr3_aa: CASSQATSGTVSSYNEQFF
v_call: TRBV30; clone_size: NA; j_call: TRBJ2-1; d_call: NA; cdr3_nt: TGTGCCTGGAGTGGGATCTCTCGGGGGAGCTCCTACAATGAGCAGTTCTTC; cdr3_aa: CAWSGISRGSSYNEQFF
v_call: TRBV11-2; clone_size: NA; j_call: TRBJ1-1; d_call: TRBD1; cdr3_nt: TGTGCCAGCAGCTTAGGGACAGGCGAAGCTTTCTTT; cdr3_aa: CASSLGTGEAFF
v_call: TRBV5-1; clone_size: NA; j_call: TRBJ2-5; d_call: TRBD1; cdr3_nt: TGCGCCAGCAGCTTTGTCCCGGGACAGGGGGGGACTAGTTGGAAAGAGACCCAGTACTTC; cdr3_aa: CASSFVPGQGGTSWKETQYF
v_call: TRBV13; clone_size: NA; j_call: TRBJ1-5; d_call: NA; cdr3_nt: TGTGCCAGCAGAGAGCGGAGTAGGGGCAATCAGCCCCAGCATTTT; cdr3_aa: CASRERSRGNQPQHF
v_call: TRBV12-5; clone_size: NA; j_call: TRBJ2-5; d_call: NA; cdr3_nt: TGTGCTAGTGGTTTTGGGAGTCCAGGGAGGGAGACCCAGTACTTC; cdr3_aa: CASGFGSPGRETQYF
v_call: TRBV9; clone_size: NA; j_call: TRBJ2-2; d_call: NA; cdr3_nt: TGTGCCAGCAGCGTCCAGGGGTTACCCGCGAACACCGGGGAGCTGTTTTTT; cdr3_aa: CASSVQGLPANTGELFF
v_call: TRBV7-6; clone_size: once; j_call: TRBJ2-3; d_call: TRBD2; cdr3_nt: TGTGCCAGCAGACCCGGACTAGAACCTACAGATACGCAGTATTTT; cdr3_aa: CASRPGLEPTDTQYF
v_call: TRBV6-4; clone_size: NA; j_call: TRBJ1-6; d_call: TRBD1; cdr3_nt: TGTGCCAGCAGTGCCCAGGGGGGAGGCTCACCCCTCCACTTT; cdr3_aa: CASSAQGGGSPLHF
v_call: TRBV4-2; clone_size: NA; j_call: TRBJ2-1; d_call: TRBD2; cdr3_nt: TGTGCCAGCAGCTCTCAGGGGGGGACTAGCGGATACAATGAGCAGTTCTTC; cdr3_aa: CASSSQGGTSGYNEQFF
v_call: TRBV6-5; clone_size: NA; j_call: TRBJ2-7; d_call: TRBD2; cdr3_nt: TGTGCCAGCAGTTCCTTAGCGGGAGGTTCCTACGAGCAGTACTTC; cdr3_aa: CASSSLAGGSYEQYF
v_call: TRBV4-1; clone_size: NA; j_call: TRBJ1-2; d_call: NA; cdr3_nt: TGCGCCAGCAGCCAAGCGCCCGTGGGAAGGGGGTTTCGTGGCTACACCTTC; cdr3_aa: CASSQAPVGRGFRGYTF
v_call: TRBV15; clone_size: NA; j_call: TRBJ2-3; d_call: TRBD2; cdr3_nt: TGTGCCACCAGCAGCAGAGCGGGAGGCACAGATACGCAGTATTTT; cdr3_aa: CATSSRAGGTDTQYF
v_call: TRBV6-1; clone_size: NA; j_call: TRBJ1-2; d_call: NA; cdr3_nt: TGTGCCAGCAGTGAAGCAGAAGGGAGAGGGTATGGCTACACCTTC; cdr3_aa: CASSEAEGRGYGYTF
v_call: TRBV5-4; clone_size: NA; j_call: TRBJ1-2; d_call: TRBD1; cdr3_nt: TGTGCCAGCAGCTTGGCCGACAGGGCTTACGGCTACACCTTC; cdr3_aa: CASSLADRAYGYTF
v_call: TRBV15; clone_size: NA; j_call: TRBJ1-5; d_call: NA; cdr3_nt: TGTGCCACCAGCAGGGGCATCTCGGCCAATCAGCCCCAGCATTTT; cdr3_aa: CATSRGISANQPQHF
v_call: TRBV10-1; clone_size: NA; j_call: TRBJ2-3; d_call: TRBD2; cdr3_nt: TGCGCCAGCAGTAGAGGACTAGCGGAAATTAATCGAGAAGGGGCAGATACGCAGTATTTT; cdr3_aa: CASSRGLAEINREGADTQYF
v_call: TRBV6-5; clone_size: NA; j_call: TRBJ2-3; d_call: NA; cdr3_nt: TGTGCCAGCAGTTTAACAGTTACAGATACGCAGTATTTT; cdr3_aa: CASSLTVTDTQYF
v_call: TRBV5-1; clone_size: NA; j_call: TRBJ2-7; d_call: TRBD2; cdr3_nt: TGCGCCAGCAGCTTGGCTAGCGGGAGATACTACGAGCAGTACTTC; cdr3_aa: CASSLASGRYYEQYF
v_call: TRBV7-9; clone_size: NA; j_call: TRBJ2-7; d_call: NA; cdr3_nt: TGTGCCAGCAGCCCCCGGGTAATAGGCTACGAGCAGTACTTC; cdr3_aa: CASSPRVIGYEQYF
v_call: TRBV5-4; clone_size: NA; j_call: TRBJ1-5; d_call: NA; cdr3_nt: TGTGCCAGCAGCATTGACAGAGATGGGTCCCAGCATTTT; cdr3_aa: CASSIDRDGSQHF
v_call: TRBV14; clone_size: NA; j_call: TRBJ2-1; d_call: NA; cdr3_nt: TGTGCCAGCAGCCCTCCGGACAGCGGGACATTTACCTCCTACAATGAGCAGTTCTTC; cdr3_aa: CASSPPDSGTFTSYNEQFF
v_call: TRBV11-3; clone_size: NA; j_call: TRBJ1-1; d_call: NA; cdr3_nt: TGTGCCAGCAGCTCAACGGCAGGGGAAGGGGACACTGAAGCTTTCTTT; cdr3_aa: CASSSTAGEGDTEAFF
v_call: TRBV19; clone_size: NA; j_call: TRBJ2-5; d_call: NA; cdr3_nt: TGTGCCAGTAGCCCCCGGGGGGCTGGAGAGACCCAGTACTTC; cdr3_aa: CASSPRGAGETQYF
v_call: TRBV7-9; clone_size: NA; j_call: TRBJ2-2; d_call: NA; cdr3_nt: TGTGCCAGCATTCTAGGACAGAACACCGGGGAGCTGTTTTTT; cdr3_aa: CASILGQNTGELFF